These 17 T cell receptor beta chains share one sample of origin, sequenced in a study of response to subunit inactivated influenza vaccine. Using its own MiXCR run on the RT-PCR reads, TCRdb lists one record per CDR3 protein. The profile shows more than 150,000 distinct CDR3 sequences, about 10% of them singletons. The sequenced sample was CD8+ T cells sorted from PBMCs, obtained about 24 months after vaccination. Receptor source: a man aged 50 to 75 who received an inactivated influenza vaccine.

This clonotype appeared a few times. The chain joins TRBV4-1 to TRBJ2-7; the match to TRBD2 covers 11 bases. The CDR3 extends over 15 amino acids. In germline, CDR1 is MGHRA, CDR2 YSYEKL. The J segment lost 3 bases and the V segment lost 2 bases, leaving 3 bases of the junction unmatched. The DNA of the CDR3 is TGCGCCAGCAGCCAAACTAGCGGGAGTGGCTACGAGCAGTACTTC. Its translation: CASSQTSGSGYEQYF.

The genes are TRBV27 and TRBJ2-7, with unresolved D. Trimming stripped 5 bases from V and 2 bases from J, with 13 bases between. Germline V gene lookup returns CDR1 MNHEY and CDR2 SMNVEV (reference sequence). CDR3 size: 14 residues. The CDR3 DNA sequence: TGTGCCAGCAGTCCGGTGGACCGAGCCTACGAGCAGTACTTC. This encodes CASSPVDRAYEQYF.

This clonotype was picked up a small number of times. The CDR3 loop is CASSLDLTGGPVETQYF. The CDR3 coding sequence is TGTGCCAGCAGTTTAGATCTAACGGGAGGGCCCGTTGAGACCCAGTACTTC. The chain combines TRBV27 with TRBJ2-5; TRBD2 agrees at 8 bases. CDR3 size: 17 residues. V was clipped by 2 bases and J by 5 bases; unmatched bases: 13. Germline-derived CDR1 and CDR2 are MNHEY and SMNVEV (reference sequence).

This clonotype showed up many times. The chain combines TRBV5-6 with TRBJ2-3, with D tentatively TRBD1 (6 bases). Per germline, CDR1 SGHDT and CDR2 YYEEEE. The CDR3 contains 17 residues. V was cut by 6 bases and J by 0 bases, with 20 bases left in between. CDR3 protein: CASNTILTGSSTDTQYF. CDR3 bases: TGTGCCAGCAACACCATATTAACAGGGTCCAGCACAGATACGCAGTATTTT.

This clonotype has a handful of counts. The chain joins TRBV5-1 to TRBJ2-1, with TRBD2 identical over 7 bases. The CDR3 runs 16 residues. The germline V gene encodes CDR1 SGHRS and CDR2 YFSETQ. V trimming: 4 bases; J trimming: 1 base; junction bases outside the gene matches: 8. In DNA form, the CDR3 reads TGCGCCAGCAGCCCCTACTTAGCGGGTTCCTACAATGAGCAGTTCTTC. Protein product: CASSPYLAGSYNEQFF.

This rearrangement joins TRBV6-2 or TRBV6-3 to TRBJ2-2, with D perhaps assigned TRBD1 or TRBD2 (6 bases each). Looked up from germline, CDR1 is MNHEY and CDR2 is SVGEGT. The CDR3 is 14 amino acids. Deletions cut 8 bases from V and 6 bases from J, with 16 bases between. CDR3 nucleotides: TGTGCCAGCTGCGGAGGGGGTTTTCCCGGGGAGCTGTTTTTT. Its translation is CASCGGGFPGELFF.

The chain combines TRBV7-9 with TRBJ2-5; D not certain. CDR1 SEHNR and CDR2 FQNEAQ come from the germline V gene (reference sequence). V was clipped by 3 bases and J by 5 bases, with 10 bases between them. This CDR3 has 13 amino acids. CDR3 loop: CASSFGPVETQYF. CDR3 DNA: TGTGCCAGCAGCTTCGGACCGGTGGAGACCCAGTACTTC. Full variable domain (rest looked up from reference TRBV7-9 and TRBJ2-5): DTGVSQNPRHKITKRGQNVTFRCDPISEHNRLYWYRQTLGQGPEFLTYFQNEAQLEKSRLLSDRFSAERPKGSFSTLEIQRTEQGDSAMYLCASSFGPVETQYFGPGTRLLVL.

There are a few counts of this clonotype. The rearrangement links TRBV24-1 to TRBJ2-2, with D unclear. Germline V gene sequence: CDR1 KGHDR, CDR2 SFDVKD. V dropped 9 bases and J dropped 0 bases, with 10 bases sitting between them. The CDR3 runs to 14 residues. The CDR3 DNA follows: TGTGCCACCTCCCCCTGGGCGAACACCGGGGAGCTGTTTTTT. This sequence encodes CATSPWANTGELFF.

This clonotype was detected only a few times. This chain connects TRBV12-3 or TRBV12-4 to TRBJ2-5, with 7 bases aligning to TRBD2. CDR3 length: 13 amino acids. The J segment lost 4 bases and the V segment lost 7 bases, leaving 6 bases of the junction unmatched. The CDR3 sequence: CASTPREGETQYF. The CDR3 nucleotides read TGTGCCAGCACCCCGAGGGAGGGAGAGACCCAGTACTTC.

There are a few counts of this clonotype. This sequence joins TRBV7-2 and TRBJ2-7; D gene uncertain. The V end lost 0 bases, the J end lost 2 bases, and 14 bases lay between the germline ends. Germline assignment: CDR1 SGHTA and CDR2 FQGNSA. This CDR3 contains 16 residues. The CDR3 reads CASSLAGLSRPYEQYF. CDR3 in DNA: TGTGCCAGCAGCTTAGCTGGGCTGAGCAGACCCTACGAGCAGTACTTC.

This clonotype occurred many times. The chain carries TRBV6-5 and TRBJ2-5; D not resolved. The CDR3 runs to 11 residues. CDR1 MNHEY and CDR2 SVGAGI come from the germline V gene. V dropped 7 bases and J dropped 4 bases, with 7 bases sitting between them. CDR3 region: CASTGSETQYF. The DNA of the CDR3 is TGTGCCAGCACTGGGTCAGAGACCCAGTACTTC.

This clonotype was found a few times. The chain joins TRBV11-1 to TRBJ1-1; D is uncertain. V was pared by 1 base and J by 2 bases, with 11 bases between. Germline assignment: CDR1 SGHAT and CDR2 FQDESV (reference sequence). The CDR3 spans 15 residues. In DNA form, the CDR3 reads TGTGCCAGCAGCTTAGTTTTGGGCGGTAACACTGAAGCTTTCTTT. This translates into CASSLVLGGNTEAFF.

This chain links TRBV7-2 with TRBJ1-2; weak D call: TRBD1 (5 bases). The length of the CDR3 is 16 residues. Trimming left V 6 bases short and J 0 bases short, with 17 bases between. Per the germline V gene, CDR1 is SGHTA and CDR2 is FQGNSA. The CDR3 bases are TGTGCCAGCAGATCACGACAGCACTTTGCTAACTATGGCTACACCTTC. Its translation is CASRSRQHFANYGYTF.

This clonotype was counted ten times or more. The gene calls are TRBV20-1 and TRBJ2-1; D is possibly TRBD2 (5 bases). Germline-derived CDR1 and CDR2 are DFQATT and SNEGSKA (reference sequence). This CDR3 comprises 14 residues. V lost 5 bases, J lost 6 bases, and 17 bases lay in between. CDR3 DNA sequence: TGCAGTGCTTCCTACGACTACTTAGTCAATGAGCAGTTCTTC. Amino acids: CSASYDYLVNEQFF.

The gene calls are TRBV27 and TRBJ2-1; 11 bases align to TRBD2. Germline-derived CDR1 and CDR2 are MNHEY and SMNVEV (reference sequence). The CDR3 extends over 15 amino acids. V dropped 5 bases and J dropped 7; count of bases not matched to a gene: 7. The CDR3 coding sequence is TGTGCCAGCAGTGGTCAGACTAGCGGGGCGAATGAGCAGTTCTTC. Its protein is CASSGQTSGANEQFF.

This clonotype has a count of ten or more. This chain links TRBV5-1 with TRBJ2-5, with D possibly being TRBD1 (6 bases). This CDR3 has 15 amino acids. V was pared by 0 bases and J by 2 bases, with 11 bases between. Germline V gives CDR1 SGHRS, CDR2 YFSETQ. CDR3 in amino acids: CASSLVPGQQETQYF. For the CDR3, the DNA is TGCGCCAGCAGCTTGGTTCCAGGACAGCAAGAGACCCAGTACTTC. Full variable domain (rest looked up from reference TRBV5-1 and TRBJ2-5): KAGVTQTPRYLIKTRGQQVTLSCSPISGHRSVSWYQQTPGQGLQFLFEYFSETQRNKGNFPGRFSGRQFSNSRSEMNVSTLELGDSALYLCASSLVPGQQETQYFGPGTRLLVL.

This clonotype occurred many times. J is TRBJ1-2 and V is TRBV20-1; D gene ambiguous. V was pared by 6 bases and J by 6 bases, with 14 bases between. CDR3 length equals 12 residues. Germline-derived CDR1 and CDR2 are DFQATT and SNEGSKA (reference sequence). The CDR3 coding sequence is TGCAGTGCCATCCCGGGGATGGATGGCTACACCTTC. Amino acid sequence: CSAIPGMDGYTF.